One and the same sample provided the 19 T cell receptor beta chains below, sequenced in a study of cytomegalovirus exposure and HLA in healthy donors. In the PCR, 60 Vbeta and 13 Jbeta primers were used. TCRdb's copy holds only in-frame clones and misses some; the assay was immunoSEQ multiplex PCR. The sample has about 170,000 clones, approximately 80% seen once. Sequencing input: PBMCs. These receptors originate from a male donor in good health and CMV-seronegative.

This chain joins TRBV5-1 and TRBJ2-7; D gene uncertain. Germline V lookup: CDR1 SGHRS, CDR2 YFSETQ. V was shortened by 2 bases and J by 0 bases, with 9 bases between the two germline ends. This CDR3 has 14 residues. The CDR3 sequence: CASSFGGSSYEQYF. The CDR3, as DNA: TGCGCCAGCAGCTTTGGCGGTTCCTCCTACGAGCAGTACTTC. The whole variable domain, filled in from reference TRBV5-1 and TRBJ2-7, reads KAGVTQTPRYLIKTRGQQVTLSCSPISGHRSVSWYQQTPGQGLQFLFEYFSETQRNKGNFPGRFSGRQFSNSRSEMNVSTLELGDSALYLCASSFGGSSYEQYFGPGTRLTVT.

V usage is TRBV5-1 and J usage is TRBJ2-1; tentatively, D is TRBD1 (6 bases). This CDR3 is 17 amino acids long. Germline assignment: CDR1 SGHRS and CDR2 YFSETQ. Trimming cost V 10 bases and J 0 bases, with 23 bases left between them. CDR3 sequence: CARKGVRQSFSYNEQFF. The CDR3, as DNA: TGCGCCCGAAAGGGGGTACGACAGTCCTTCTCCTACAATGAGCAGTTCTTC.

The chain joins TRBV4-2 to TRBJ2-1; 8 bases map to TRBD2. The CDR3 contains 18 residues. The junction had 15 bases not matched to a gene; V was cut back by 1 base and J by 7 bases. Germline V gene sequence: CDR1 LGHNA, CDR2 YNFKEQ. Written as DNA, the CDR3 is TGTGCCAGCAGCCAAGTCGTTAGGAGGGACGGGAGGGGGAATGAGCAGTTCTTC. Protein product: CASSQVVRRDGRGNEQFF.

The J gene is TRBJ2-5, the V gene TRBV30; the D gene is possibly TRBD1 (6 bases). The V gene's germline CDR1 is GTSNPN and CDR2 SVGIG (reference sequence). This CDR3 is built from 13 residues. Trimming took 1 base from V and 4 from J, leaving 10 bases between them. CDR3 DNA sequence: TGTGCCTGGAGTGCGTCCAGGGGAGAGACCCAGTACTTC. Protein: CAWSASRGETQYF.

The rearrangement links TRBV5-4 to TRBJ2-3, with a possible D match to TRBD2 (6 bases). Germline loops: CDR1 SGHNT, CDR2 YYREEE (reference sequence). There are 14 residues in the CDR3. V lost 4 bases and J 2 bases, leaving 11 bases between the germline ends. The CDR3 region is CASSRDFSTDTQYF. The CDR3 DNA reads TGTGCCAGCAGCCGGGACTTCTCCACAGATACGCAGTATTTT.

This chain connects TRBV10-3 to TRBJ2-5; 7 bases align to TRBD1. The V gene's germline CDR1 is ENHRY and CDR2 SYGVKD. The CDR3 covers 14 residues. The junction had 11 bases not matched to a gene; V was cut back by 9 bases and J by 4 bases. The CDR3 DNA is TGTGCCATTGGAAGTAGGGGGCTCGGAGAGACCCAGTACTTC. Amino acid sequence: CAIGSRGLGETQYF.

This clone showed up just a few times. The J gene is TRBJ1-1, the V gene TRBV4-1; 8 nucleotides align to TRBD1. There are 16 residues in the CDR3. Germline V gives CDR1 MGHRA, CDR2 YSYEKL. Trimming removed 3 bases from V and 0 bases from J; junction bases left unmatched: 6. DNA for the CDR3: TGCGCCAGCAGCCATCCGCAGGGGGCCATGAACACTGAAGCTTTCTTT. This sequence encodes CASSHPQGAMNTEAFF.

Here the CDR3 reads CAISESAGGQPQHF. The CDR3 DNA reads as TGTGCCATCAGTGAGTCCGCGGGGGGTCAGCCCCAGCATTTT. The rearrangement uses TRBV10-3 and TRBJ1-5; D possibly corresponds to TRBD1 (5 bases). Trimming cost V 0 bases and J 6 bases, with 9 bases left between them. CDR3 size: 14 residues. CDR1 is ENHRY, CDR2 SYGVKD, per germline.

With respect to this clone: Within the sample, other DNA sequences also encode this same CDR3. This chain connects TRBV5-1 to TRBJ2-7, with 9 bases that match TRBD1. The ends lost 0 bases at V and 2 bases at J; junction bases unmatched: 0. The CDR3 consists of 14 residues. Germline CDR1 and CDR2: SGHRS and YFSETQ. DNA of the CDR3: TGCGCCAGCAGCTTGGGGACAGGGGCCTACGAGCAGTACTTC. Translated: CASSLGTGAYEQYF.

This sequence joins TRBV7-8 and TRBJ1-5; TRBD1 matches 8 bases. Germline loops: CDR1 SGHVS, CDR2 FQNEAQ. With 1 base clipped from V and 5 bases from J, the junction kept 4 bases outside the gene matches. The CDR3 has 15 amino acids. CDR3 coding DNA: TGTGCCAGCAGCTTAGGGACAGGGCAGCATCAGCCCCAGCATTTT. It specifies CASSLGTGQHQPQHF. The whole variable domain, filled in from reference TRBV7-8 and TRBJ1-5, reads GAGVSQSPRYKVAKRGQDVALRCDPISGHVSLFWYQQALGQGPEFLTYFQNEAQLDKSGLPSDRFFAERPEGSVSTLKIQRTQQEDSAVYLCASSLGTGQHQPQHFGDGTRLSIL.

The V call is TRBV2, the J call TRBJ1-5; 7 nucleotides align to TRBD1. The junction had 2 bases not matched to a gene; V was cut back by 5 bases and J by 4 bases. The CDR3 runs to 13 residues. Germline values: CDR1 SNHLY, CDR2 FYNNEI. The CDR3 DNA sequence: TGTGCCAGCAGTATACAGGGGAATCAGCCCCAGCATTTT. This translates into CASSIQGNQPQHF.

The chain combines TRBV27 with TRBJ1-5; TRBD1 agrees at 10 bases. CDR1 MNHEY and CDR2 SMNVEV come from the germline V gene (reference sequence). The length of the CDR3 is 14 residues. The V gene end was trimmed by 6 bases and the J gene end by 4 bases; junction bases not matched to a gene: 3. CDR3 sequence: CASSRQGANQPQHF. As DNA, the CDR3 is TGTGCCAGCAGCCGACAGGGGGCTAATCAGCCCCAGCATTTT.

The genes are TRBV19 and TRBJ2-7; 8 bases match TRBD1. The CDR3 is made up of 13 amino acids. Germline-derived CDR1 and CDR2 are LNHDA and SQIVND (reference sequence). The V gene end was trimmed by 5 bases and the J gene end by 6 bases; junction bases not matched to a gene: 6. CDR3 nucleotides: TGTGCCAGTAGTGGCCTGGACAGGGTCGAGCAGTACTTC. Protein product: CASSGLDRVEQYF.

This chain uses TRBV6-1 with TRBJ1-2; 8 bases are shared with TRBD1. The J segment lost 4 bases and the V segment lost 1 base, leaving 2 bases of the junction unmatched. Germline CDR1 and CDR2: MNHNS and SASEGT. The CDR3 length is 14 residues. CDR3: CASSEDTGGYGYTF. In DNA form, the CDR3 reads TGTGCCAGCAGTGAAGACACAGGGGGCTATGGCTACACCTTC.

The J gene is TRBJ2-3, the V gene TRBV7-8; D not certain. Germline assignment: CDR1 SGHVS and CDR2 FQNEAQ. Trimming shortened V by 2 bases and J by 1 base, and 4 bases separated the two germline ends. The CDR3 loop spans 13 amino acids. CDR3 region: CASSLLRTDTQYF. DNA of the CDR3: TGTGCCAGCAGCTTACTCCGCACAGATACGCAGTATTTT.

The chain is built from TRBV5-4 and TRBJ1-2; 9 bases match TRBD1. The trim removed 4 bases at V and 2 bases at J, leaving 12 bases unmatched. Per the germline V gene, CDR1 is SGHNT and CDR2 is YYREEE (reference sequence). This CDR3 comprises 17 residues. CDR3: CASSRPGTGTKNYGYTF. The CDR3, as DNA: TGTGCCAGCAGCCGTCCCGGGACAGGGACCAAGAACTATGGCTACACCTTC.

The chain has TRBV18 and TRBJ2-7; TRBD2 matches at 7 bases. CDR1 KGHSH and CDR2 LQKENI come from the germline V gene. The CDR3 length is 18 residues. The V segment lost 1 base and the J segment 0 bases; nucleotides outside the gene matches: 12. The CDR3 reads CASSPRWGGSGVSYEQYF. CDR3 bases: TGTGCCAGCTCACCACGGTGGGGCGGGAGTGGGGTCTCCTACGAGCAGTACTTC.

The chain recombines TRBV28 with TRBJ1-5; 8 nucleotides match TRBD1. The germline V gene encodes CDR1 MDHEN and CDR2 SYDVKM. This CDR3 has 15 amino acids. Germline trimming cut 6 bases from V and 3 bases from J; bases unmatched to any gene: 7. DNA of the CDR3: TGTGCCAGCAGGACGGGACAGGTTGACAATCAGCCCCAGCATTTT. It is translated as CASRTGQVDNQPQHF. Filled out from reference TRBV28 and TRBJ1-5, the complete variable domain reads DVKVTQSSRYLVKRTGEKVFLECVQDMDHENMFWYRQDPGLGLRLIYFSYDVKMKEKGDIPEGYSVSREKKERFSLILESASTNQTSMYLCASRTGQVDNQPQHFGDGTRLSIL.

The rearrangement joins TRBV9 to TRBJ2-4, with 13 bases fitting TRBD2. CDR3 length: 16 amino acids. Per germline, CDR1 SGDLS and CDR2 YYNGEE. The V gene end was trimmed by 4 bases and the J gene end by 4 bases; junction bases not matched to a gene: 5. The CDR3 coding sequence is TGTGCCAGCAGCAAAGGACTAGCGGGGGAAAAAAACATTCAGTACTTC. This encodes CASSKGLAGEKNIQYF. The whole variable domain, remainder taken from reference TRBV9 and TRBJ2-4, is DSGVTQTPKHLITATGQRVTLRCSPRSGDLSVYWYQQSLDQGLQFLIQYYNGEERAKGNILERFSAQQFPDLHSELNLSSLELGDSALYFCASSKGLAGEKNIQYFGAGTRLSVL.